Listed below are T cell receptor beta chains from one sample, sequenced in a study of T cells in localized non-small cell lung cancer. Here immunoSEQ multiplex PCR was the method, and the copy in TCRdb shows in-frame clones only, minus some. Among about 8,200 clones listed, less than 60% were seen once. This specimen consisted of lymph node tissue, obtained before any cancer treatment. All receptors derive from a male donor older than 55 with stage I squamous cell lung carcinoma. CDR3s include the opening cysteine and the closing phenylalanine or tryptophan. The order of the fields is clone size, V gene, J gene, D gene, CDR3 protein, CDR3 DNA. A D gene is named only where the DNA matches it firmly. Expanded clones are given a class, and other clones once, few, many or no size at all.

>few|TRBV6-8|TRBJ1-5|TRBD1
CASSGLGTGLNQPQHF
TGTGCCAGCAGTGGCCTCGGGACAGGGCTCAATCAGCCCCAGCATTTT
>-|TRBV28|TRBJ2-2|-
CASSTRFGNTGELFF
TGTGCCAGCAGTACCCGTTTTGGGAACACCGGGGAGCTGTTTTTT
>-|TRBV6-8|TRBJ1-1|-
CASRPQTMNTEAFF
TGTGCCAGCAGACCTCAGACCATGAACACTGAAGCTTTCTTT
>-|TRBV19|TRBJ1-1|-
CASSISLREINTEAFF
TGTGCCAGTAGTATTTCACTCCGGGAGATTAACACTGAAGCTTTCTTT
>-|TRBV30|TRBJ2-5|-
CAQEGRGQETQYF
TGTGCCCAGGAGGGCAGGGGCCAAGAGACCCAGTACTTC
>few|TRBV4-1|TRBJ2-5|-
CASSQDLLNGRARETQYF
TGCGCCAGCAGTCAAGACTTACTAAATGGGCGGGCGCGGGAGACCCAGTACTTC
>-|TRBV19|TRBJ2-5|-
CASSIGQETQYF
TGTGCCAGTAGTATCGGCCAAGAGACCCAGTACTTC
>-|TRBV5-1|TRBJ2-5|-
CASSLDVSAETQYF
TGCGCCAGCAGCTTGGACGTGAGTGCGGAGACCCAGTACTTC
>-|TRBV11-3|TRBJ2-3|-
CASSSRWGGSDTQYF
TGTGCCAGCAGCTCCAGGTGGGGCGGCTCAGATACGCAGTATTTT
>-|TRBV19|TRBJ1-5|TRBD1
CASRVRGNQPQHF
TGTGCCAGTAGAGTCAGGGGGAATCAGCCCCAGCATTTT
>-|TRBV19|TRBJ2-3|-
CASSVGATDTQYF
TGTGCCAGTAGTGTTGGAGCCACAGATACGCAGTATTTT
>-|TRBV19|TRBJ2-5|-
CASSIRKTQYF
TGTGCCAGTAGTATCAGGAAGACCCAGTACTTC
>-|TRBV5-1|TRBJ2-4|-
CASSLEQGMDIQYF
TGCGCCAGCAGCCTCGAACAGGGTATGGACATTCAGTACTTC
>-|TRBV5-1|TRBJ1-3|-
CASSSGHASFSGNTIYF
TGCGCCAGCAGCTCGGGACACGCAAGCTTCTCTGGAAACACCATATATTTT
>few|TRBV2|TRBJ2-7|-
CARRRDGAYEQYF
TGTGCCAGGAGGAGGGACGGAGCCTACGAGCAGTACTTC
>-|TRBV30|TRBJ2-1|TRBD2
CAWKGLAGLNEQFF
TGTGCCTGGAAGGGACTAGCGGGACTCAATGAGCAGTTCTTC
>-|TRBV30|TRBJ1-1|-
CAGRPLATAFF
TGTGCGGGGAGGCCCCTCGCGACGGCTTTCTTT
>-|TRBV28|TRBJ1-4|-
CASTGTSSGEKLFF
TGTGCCAGCACAGGGACCTCGAGTGGTGAAAAACTGTTTTTT
>large|TRBV5-1|TRBJ2-3|TRBD1
CASSGGTGYTDTQYF
TGCGCCAGCAGCGGGGGGACAGGGTACACAGATACGCAGTATTTT
>-|TRBV19|TRBJ2-3|-
CASSNGARTDTQYF
TGTGCCAGTAGTAACGGGGCGCGCACAGATACGCAGTATTTT
>-|TRBV29-1|TRBJ1-1|-
CSVSPSADTEAFF
TGCAGCGTTTCCCCGTCGGCGGACACTGAAGCTTTCTTT
>few|TRBV28|TRBJ1-1|-
CASTPGVNTEAFF
TGTGCCAGCACCCCAGGCGTGAACACTGAAGCTTTCTTT
>-|TRBV30|TRBJ1-4|TRBD1
CAFTPRGQNEKLFF
TGTGCCTTCACCCCCAGGGGACAGAATGAAAAACTGTTTTTT
>-|TRBV6-8|TRBJ2-1|TRBD2
CASSRWDYTKNEQFF
TGTGCCAGCAGCCGTTGGGACTATACAAAGAATGAGCAGTTCTTC
>-|TRBV10-3|TRBJ2-7|TRBD1
CAISESGTGVRNEQYF
TGTGCCATCAGTGAGTCGGGGACAGGGGTTCGTAACGAGCAGTACTTC
>-|TRBV19|TRBJ1-2|TRBD1
CASSVGDRDSDGYTF
TGTGCCAGTAGTGTGGGGGACAGGGATAGCGATGGCTACACCTTC
>few|TRBV5-1|TRBJ2-5|TRBD2
CASSLATSAGGETQYF
TGCGCCAGCAGCTTGGCAACCTCAGCGGGAGGTGAGACCCAGTACTTC
>few|TRBV11-3|TRBJ1-5|TRBD1
CASSSGQGGNQPQHF
TGTGCCAGCAGCTCCGGACAGGGCGGCAATCAGCCCCAGCATTTT
>-|TRBV29-1|TRBJ2-3|TRBD2
CSVEGLAGDTQYF
TGCAGCGTGGAGGGACTAGCGGGAGATACGCAGTATTTT
>-|TRBV5-1|TRBJ2-1|-
CASSLRGAQDNEQFF
TGCGCCAGCAGCTTGCGCGGGGCCCAGGACAATGAGCAGTTCTTC
>-|TRBV6-8|TRBJ1-4|-
CASSYSTGNEKLFF
TGTGCCAGCAGTTACAGTACAGGGAATGAAAAACTGTTTTTT
>-|TRBV11-3|TRBJ2-7|-
CASSRERQSAYEQYF
TGTGCCAGCAGCCGGGAAAGACAGTCGGCCTACGAGCAGTACTTC
>-|TRBV15|TRBJ2-4|TRBD1
CATSRDWGQGNIQYF
TGTGCCACCAGCAGAGATTGGGGACAGGGAAACATTCAGTACTTC
>few|TRBV9|TRBJ2-3|TRBD2
CASSVARGSGSVTDTQYF
TGTGCCAGCAGCGTAGCTAGGGGTAGCGGGAGTGTCACAGATACGCAGTATTTT
>-|TRBV14|TRBJ2-3|TRBD2
CASSQLAGGTDTQYF
TGTGCCAGCAGCCAGCTAGCGGGAGGTACAGATACGCAGTATTTT
>-|TRBV6-7|TRBJ2-5|-
CASGQQETQYF
TGTGCCAGTGGCCAGCAAGAGACCCAGTACTTC
>few|TRBV14|TRBJ2-1|TRBD2
CASSQDIGVAGTEQFF
TGTGCCAGCAGCCAAGATATCGGGGTAGCGGGGACTGAGCAGTTCTTC
>-|TRBV18|TRBJ2-5|-
CASSPLQETQYF
TGTGCCAGCTCACCACTCCAAGAGACCCAGTACTTC
>few|TRBV6-8|TRBJ2-4|-
CASSDVEGTIQYF
TGTGCCAGCAGTGACGTTGAGGGAACCATTCAGTACTTC
>-|TRBV29-1|TRBJ2-1|TRBD1
CSVVGTGYNEQFF
TGCAGCGTTGTCGGGACAGGTTACAATGAGCAGTTCTTC
>few|TRBV7-6|TRBJ1-2|TRBD1
CASSSGQGNYGYTF
TGTGCCAGCAGCTCGGGACAGGGAAACTATGGCTACACCTTC
>-|TRBV5-1|TRBJ1-1|-
CASSLNTANTEAFF
TGCGCCAGCAGCTTGAATACGGCGAACACTGAAGCTTTCTTT
>-|TRBV18|TRBJ2-2|-
CASQRTAANTGELFF
TGTGCCAGCCAAAGGACCGCCGCGAACACCGGGGAGCTGTTTTTT
>-|TRBV14|TRBJ1-1|TRBD1
CASSQDLDRGTKAFF
TGTGCCAGCAGCCAAGATTTGGACAGGGGAACTAAAGCTTTCTTT
>-|TRBV6-8|TRBJ2-3|TRBD2
CASSYSWAGGQDTQYF
TGTGCCAGCAGTTACTCATGGGCGGGAGGGCAGGATACGCAGTATTTT
>few|TRBV29-1|TRBJ2-3|TRBD2
CSVGLAGGLADTQYF
TGCAGCGTCGGACTAGCGGGAGGGTTAGCAGATACGCAGTATTTT
>-|TRBV29-1|TRBJ1-1|-
CSAERPPYTTEAFF
TGCAGCGCCGAACGCCCCCCGTACACCACTGAAGCTTTCTTT
>-|TRBV19|TRBJ2-4|-
CASSIAGGLKNIQYF
TGTGCCAGTAGTATTGCAGGGGGACTTAAAAACATTCAGTACTTC
>-|TRBV18|TRBJ2-7|TRBD2
CASSLQRGRADEQYF
TGTGCCAGCTCACTCCAACGAGGGAGGGCCGACGAGCAGTACTTC
>-|TRBV28|TRBJ2-2|TRBD1
CASSSGGNTGELFF
TGTGCCAGCAGTTCAGGGGGAAACACCGGGGAGCTGTTTTTT
>few|TRBV15|TRBJ2-7|TRBD2
CATSREREWGGEQYF
TGTGCCACCAGCAGGGAGCGGGAGTGGGGAGGCGAGCAGTACTTC
>-|TRBV12-5|TRBJ1-1|-
CASGLDWGARTEAFF
TGTGCTAGTGGTTTGGACTGGGGGGCGCGCACTGAAGCTTTCTTT
>-|TRBV18|TRBJ2-1|TRBD2
CASGGLAFYNEQFF
TGTGCCAGCGGGGGACTAGCGTTCTACAATGAGCAGTTCTTC
>few|TRBV9|TRBJ2-7|-
CASSVGQGTYEQYF
TGTGCCAGCAGCGTAGGGCAGGGTACCTACGAGCAGTACTTC
>-|TRBV19|TRBJ2-7|-
CASSIRELSYEQYF
TGTGCCAGTAGTATTAGAGAGCTATCCTACGAGCAGTACTTC